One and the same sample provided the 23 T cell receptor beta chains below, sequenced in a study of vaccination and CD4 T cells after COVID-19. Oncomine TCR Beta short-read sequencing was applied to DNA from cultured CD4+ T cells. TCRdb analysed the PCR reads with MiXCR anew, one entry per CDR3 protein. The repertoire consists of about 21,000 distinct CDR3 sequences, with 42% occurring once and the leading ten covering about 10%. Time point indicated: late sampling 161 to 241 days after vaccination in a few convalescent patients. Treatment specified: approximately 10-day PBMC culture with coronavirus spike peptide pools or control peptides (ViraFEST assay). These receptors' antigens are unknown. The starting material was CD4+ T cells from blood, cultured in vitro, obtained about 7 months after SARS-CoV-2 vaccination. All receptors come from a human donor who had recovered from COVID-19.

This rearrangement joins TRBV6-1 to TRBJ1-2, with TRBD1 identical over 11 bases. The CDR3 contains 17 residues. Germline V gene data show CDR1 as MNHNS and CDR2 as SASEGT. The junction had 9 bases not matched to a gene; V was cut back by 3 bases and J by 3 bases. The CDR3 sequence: CASSDQDRGRGDYGYTF. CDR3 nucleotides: TGTGCCAGCAGTGATCAGGACAGGGGGCGGGGGGACTATGGCTACACCTTC.

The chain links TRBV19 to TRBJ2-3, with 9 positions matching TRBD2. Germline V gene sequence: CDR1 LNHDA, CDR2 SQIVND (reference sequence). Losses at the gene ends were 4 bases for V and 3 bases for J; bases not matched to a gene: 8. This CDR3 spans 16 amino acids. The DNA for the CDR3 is TGTGCCAGTAGTAACCGAGCGGGAGGATTTACAGATACGCAGTATTTT. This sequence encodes CASSNRAGGFTDTQYF.

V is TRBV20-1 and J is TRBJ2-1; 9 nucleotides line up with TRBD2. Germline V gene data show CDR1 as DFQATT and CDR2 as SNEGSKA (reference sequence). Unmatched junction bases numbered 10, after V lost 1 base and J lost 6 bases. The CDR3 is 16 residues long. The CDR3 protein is CSARGGVSGRLNEQFF. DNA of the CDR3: TGCAGTGCTAGAGGTGGAGTCAGCGGGAGGCTCAATGAGCAGTTCTTC.

CDR3 nucleotide sequence: TGTGCCAGTGGGACAGCCATGAACACTGAAGCTTTCTTT. Residues: CASGTAMNTEAFF. The chain carries TRBV19 and TRBJ1-1; 7 nucleotides match TRBD1. The length of the CDR3 is 13 residues. The germline V gene encodes CDR1 LNHDA and CDR2 SQIVND (reference sequence). Trimming removed 8 bases from V and 0 bases from J; junction bases left unmatched: 3.

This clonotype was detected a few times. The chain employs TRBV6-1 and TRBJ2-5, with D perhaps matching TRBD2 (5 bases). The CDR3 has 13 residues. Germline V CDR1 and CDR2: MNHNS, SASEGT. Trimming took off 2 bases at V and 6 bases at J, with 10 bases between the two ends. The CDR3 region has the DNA TGTGCCAGCAGTGAATCGGGGTTACAGACCCAGTACTTC. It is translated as CASSESGLQTQYF.

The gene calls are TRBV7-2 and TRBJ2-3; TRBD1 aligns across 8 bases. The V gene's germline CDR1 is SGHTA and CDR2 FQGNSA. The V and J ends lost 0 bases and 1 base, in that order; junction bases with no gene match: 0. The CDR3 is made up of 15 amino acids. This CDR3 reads CASSLARGRTDTQYF. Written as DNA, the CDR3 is TGTGCCAGCAGCTTAGCCAGGGGGCGCACAGATACGCAGTATTTT. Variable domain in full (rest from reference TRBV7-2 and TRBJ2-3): GAGVSQSPSNKVTEKGKDVELRCDPISGHTALYWYRQSLGQGLEFLIYFQGNSAPDKSGLPSDRFSAERTGGSVSTLTIQRTQQEDSAVYLCASSLARGRTDTQYFGPGTRLTVL.

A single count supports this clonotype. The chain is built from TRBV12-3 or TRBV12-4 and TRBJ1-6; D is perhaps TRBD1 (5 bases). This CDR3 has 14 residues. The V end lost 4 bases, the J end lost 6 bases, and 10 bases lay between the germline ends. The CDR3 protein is CASSSDIGNSPLHF. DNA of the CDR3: TGTGCCAGCAGTTCGGACATCGGTAATTCACCCCTCCACTTT.

CDR3 sequence (DNA): TGCAGTGCGACGACAGGGCGCACTGAAGCTTTCTTT. Amino acid sequence: CSATTGRTEAFF. This chain joins TRBV20-1 and TRBJ1-1, with 7 positions matching TRBD1. The CDR3 loop spans 12 amino acids. Germline assignment: CDR1 DFQATT and CDR2 SNEGSKA (reference sequence). The V segment lost 6 bases and the J segment 4 bases; nucleotides outside the gene matches: 5.

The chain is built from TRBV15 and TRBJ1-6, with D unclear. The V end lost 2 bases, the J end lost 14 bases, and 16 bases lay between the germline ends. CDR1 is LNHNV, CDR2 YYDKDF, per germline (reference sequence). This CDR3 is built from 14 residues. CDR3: CATSRPPARKALHF. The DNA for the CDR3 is TGTGCCACCAGCAGACCACCGGCTCGCAAGGCCCTCCACTTT.

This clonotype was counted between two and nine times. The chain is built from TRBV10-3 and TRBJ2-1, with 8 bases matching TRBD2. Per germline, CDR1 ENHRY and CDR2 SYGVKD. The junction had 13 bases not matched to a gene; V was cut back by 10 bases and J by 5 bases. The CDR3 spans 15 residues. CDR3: CATGGEQRWHNEQFF. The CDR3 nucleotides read TGTGCCACCGGGGGGGAGCAGCGCTGGCACAATGAGCAGTTCTTC.

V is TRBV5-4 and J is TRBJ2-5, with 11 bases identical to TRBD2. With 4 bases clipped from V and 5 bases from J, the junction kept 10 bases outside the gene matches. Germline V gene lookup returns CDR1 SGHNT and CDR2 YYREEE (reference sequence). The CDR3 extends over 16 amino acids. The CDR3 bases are TGTGCCAGCAGCCGTCCTACTAGCGGGAGTCAGGAGACCCAGTACTTC. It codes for CASSRPTSGSQETQYF.

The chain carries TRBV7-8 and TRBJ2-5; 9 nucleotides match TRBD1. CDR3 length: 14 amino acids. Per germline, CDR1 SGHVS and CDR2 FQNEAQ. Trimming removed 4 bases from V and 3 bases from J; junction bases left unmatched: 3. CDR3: CASSYGTGKETQYF. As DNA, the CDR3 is TGTGCCAGCAGCTACGGGACAGGGAAAGAGACCCAGTACTTC.

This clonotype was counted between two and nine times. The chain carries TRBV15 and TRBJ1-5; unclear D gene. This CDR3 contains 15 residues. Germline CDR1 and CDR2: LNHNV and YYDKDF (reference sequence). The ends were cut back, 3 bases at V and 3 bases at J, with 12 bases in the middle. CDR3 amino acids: CATSSRHSINQPQHF. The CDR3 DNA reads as TGTGCCACCAGCAGCAGGCACAGTATCAATCAGCCCCAGCATTTT.

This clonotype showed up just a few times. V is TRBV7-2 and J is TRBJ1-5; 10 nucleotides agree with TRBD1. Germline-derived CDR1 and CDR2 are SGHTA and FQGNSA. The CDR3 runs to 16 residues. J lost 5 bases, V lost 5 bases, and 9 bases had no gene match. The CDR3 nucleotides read TGTGCCAGCAGCCCATCTCGACAGGGGGCTGATCAGCCCCAGCATTTT. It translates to CASSPSRQGADQPQHF.

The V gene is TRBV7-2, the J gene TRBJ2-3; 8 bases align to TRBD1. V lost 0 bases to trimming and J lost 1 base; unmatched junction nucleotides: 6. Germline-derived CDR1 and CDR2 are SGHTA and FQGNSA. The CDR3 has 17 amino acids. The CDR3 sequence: CASSLARPRGRTDTQYF. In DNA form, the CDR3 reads TGTGCCAGCAGCTTAGCACGGCCCAGGGGGCGCACAGATACGCAGTATTTT.

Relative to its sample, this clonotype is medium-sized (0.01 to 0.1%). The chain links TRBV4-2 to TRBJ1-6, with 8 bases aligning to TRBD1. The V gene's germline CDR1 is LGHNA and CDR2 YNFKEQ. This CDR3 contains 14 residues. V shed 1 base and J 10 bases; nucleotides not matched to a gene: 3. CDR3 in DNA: TGTGCCAGCAGCCAAGGGACAGGGAGGTCACCCCTCCACTTT. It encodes CASSQGTGRSPLHF.

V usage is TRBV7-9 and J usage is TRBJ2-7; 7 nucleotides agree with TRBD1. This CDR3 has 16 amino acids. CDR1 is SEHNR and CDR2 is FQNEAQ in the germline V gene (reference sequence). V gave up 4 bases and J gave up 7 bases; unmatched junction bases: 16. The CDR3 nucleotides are TGTGCCAGCAGCTCCACCAAGAGACAGGGAAATGGGGAGCAGTACTTC. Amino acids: CASSSTKRQGNGEQYF.

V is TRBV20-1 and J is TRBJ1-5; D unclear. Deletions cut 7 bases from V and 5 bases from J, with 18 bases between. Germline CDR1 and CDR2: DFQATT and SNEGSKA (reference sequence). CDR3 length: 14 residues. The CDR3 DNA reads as TGCAGTGGGAATTATGGAGGGAGCGATCAGCCCCAGCATTTT. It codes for CSGNYGGSDQPQHF.

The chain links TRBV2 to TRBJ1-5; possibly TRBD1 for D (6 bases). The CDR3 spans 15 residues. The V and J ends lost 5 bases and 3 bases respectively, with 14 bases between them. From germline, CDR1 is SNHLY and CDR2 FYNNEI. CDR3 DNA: TGTGCCAGCAGTCCCCCGGACAGTATCAATCAGCCCCAGCATTTT. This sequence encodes CASSPPDSINQPQHF.

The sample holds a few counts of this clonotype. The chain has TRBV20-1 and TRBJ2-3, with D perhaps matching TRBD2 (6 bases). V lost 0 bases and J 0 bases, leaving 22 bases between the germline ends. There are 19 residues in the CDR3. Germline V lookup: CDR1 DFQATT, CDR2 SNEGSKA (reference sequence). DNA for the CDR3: TGCAGTGCTAGAGATGATCTGAGACGGGAGACCCCTAGCACAGATACGCAGTATTTT. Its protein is CSARDDLRRETPSTDTQYF.

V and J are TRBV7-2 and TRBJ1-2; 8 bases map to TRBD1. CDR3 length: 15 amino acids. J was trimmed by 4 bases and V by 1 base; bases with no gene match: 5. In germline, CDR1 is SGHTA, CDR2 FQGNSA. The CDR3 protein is CASSLEQGESYGYTF. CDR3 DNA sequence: TGTGCCAGCAGCTTAGAACAGGGGGAGAGCTATGGCTACACCTTC.

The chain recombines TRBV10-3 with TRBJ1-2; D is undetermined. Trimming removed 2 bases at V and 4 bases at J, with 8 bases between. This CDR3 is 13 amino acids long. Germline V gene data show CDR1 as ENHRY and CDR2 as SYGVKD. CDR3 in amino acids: CAISERGLYGYTF. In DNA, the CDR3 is TGTGCCATCAGTGAGAGAGGACTCTATGGCTACACCTTC.

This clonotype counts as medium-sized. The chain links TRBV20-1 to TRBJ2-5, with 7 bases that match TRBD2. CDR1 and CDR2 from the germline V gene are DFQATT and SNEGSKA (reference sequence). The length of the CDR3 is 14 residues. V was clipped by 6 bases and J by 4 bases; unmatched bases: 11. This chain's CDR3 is CSAPQRDKGETQYF. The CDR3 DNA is TGCAGTGCCCCCCAGCGGGATAAAGGAGAGACCCAGTACTTC.